Included here is one TCR beta chain sequence, with context. The specificity of this receptor is unknown. In total, more than 500 healthy bone marrow donors made up the cohort. All cohort members were sampled while nominally healthy, although unrecorded immune exposures were likely present. The donor tested CMV seronegative, placing the donor among the 350 to 400 seronegative members of the cohort. A peripheral blood sample was collected from each donor, and TCR beta sequencing was performed on peripheral blood mononuclear cells. Genomic DNA was extracted from the blood cell samples with the Qiagen DNeasy Blood Extraction Kit. These data come from a study of cytomegalovirus exposure and HLA in healthy donors (dated by TCRdb to 2017 to 2019). Notes on the research overall: An earlier analysis of 587 of the donors reported over 250 Gb of sequence data and 117 million unique TCR beta sequences obtained from around 170 million T cells. In addition to the first cohort of 666 subjects, a separate validation cohort of 130 or so different subjects was used. Using immunosequencing, the study profiled T cell repertoires from about 610 subjects and related those repertoires to cytomegalovirus serostatus. A later genetic analysis took genome-wide SNP genotypes for about three fifths of the roughly 700 donors and used that subset as a discovery cohort. To decide whether each TCR beta V gene segment behaved as functional or pseudogenic, an earlier analysis of 587 of the donors relied on high-throughput TCR beta sequencing. Among around 400 genotyped donors of the cohort, an average of 235,054 unique TCR beta nucleotide sequences were sequenced per donor, 15% to 20% of them non-productive. To predict cytomegalovirus infection status, the study combined high-throughput TCR immunosequencing, statistical association of individual TCRs with disease status, and machine learning. Donor age, sex, ethnicity and CMV serostatus were compiled together with the repertoire data. Several DR-DQ haplotypes were treated as single units for association and clustering because of strong linkage in the cohort. An early release covering about 600 HLA-typed donors comprised about 310 gigabases of sequencing data and some 79 million unique TCR sequences. HLA typing covered class I and class II loci at four-digit resolution. Rather than using new phenotypic data, the later analysis identified candidate immune exposures from TCR beta sequences and from how often those sequences occurred across donors. In a later analysis, previously published TCR beta repertoires from fewer than 750 donors were re-analyzed and high-resolution HLA genotyping was added so that TCR occurrence patterns could be studied. Every repertoire in the discovery cohort had been generated on one and the same sequencing platform. Among the roughly 390 genotyped donors, about 83% belonged to the genetic ancestry cluster associated with self-reported Caucasian donors. The aim of the study was to test whether cataloging public T cell receptors could identify signatures of past pathogen exposure. The number of typed donors differed by locus: roughly 620-630 for A, B, C, DRB1 and DQB1; some 540 for DQA1; roughly 600 for DPA1; and 400 to 480 for DPB1.

What the study reported, not specific to this receptor: The only immune exposure information available for the cohort was CMV serostatus. A later analysis associated 17,000 or so TCR beta sequences with specific HLA alleles at a false discovery rate of 0.05. Broadly in line with IMGT annotations, most TCR beta V segments showed up in productive rearrangements about 87% or about 30% of the time in an earlier analysis of approximately 600 of the donors. Correlated functional status among segregating V segments might be attributable to linkage disequilibrium, but an unknown experimental factor could not be ruled out. Presence/absence analyses assumed roughly uniform sequencing depth across donors, an assumption that may not hold. According to a later genetic analysis, donors in an Asian-associated ancestry cluster had fewer N-insertions in productive TCRs than the roughly 660-donor mean. In vitro tests confirmed that a few of the cytomegalovirus-associated TCR beta chains recognize cytomegalovirus antigens. In a later analysis, several top co-occurrence clusters were reported to appear linked to parvovirus B19, influenza, CMV and Epstein-Barr virus. Some IMGT-functional V segments, including TRBV6-2 and TRBV6-3, could not be distinguished by the 87-base-pair reads and were therefore excluded. In a later analysis, most CMV-associated TCR beta chains were found to appear HLA-restricted, with HLA associations seemingly driven largely by CMV exposure. A cluster of highly shared sequence variants was judged likely to represent a technical artifact of the sequencing pipeline. Most TCR sequences were observed very rarely across donors, whereas some public TCRs were present in many individuals. The study listed 150 to 200 TCR beta chains as associated with cytomegalovirus. In a later analysis, HLA-associated TCR beta chains showed more clonal expansion and lower generation probabilities than non-associated chains that were equally common. A further reported finding was that TCR beta sequences accurately predicted the HLA-A and HLA-B alleles for most subjects in the first cohort. In this cohort, only TCR beta chains were sequenced, and detectable features were limited by the absence of alpha or paired-chain data. A later analysis found that TCR association rates varied across HLA loci, with DRB1 alleles showing the most associated TCRs and HLA-C alleles the fewest. In a later genetic analysis, a missense DCLRE1C variant was associated with V-gene and J-gene trimming of TCR beta chains, and the association was replicated in an independent cohort. Because counts were too low, about 15 rarely observed V segments, including chromosome 9 orphons, were left out of the earlier analysis of about 620 of the donors. The classifier was reported to diagnose cytomegalovirus status with high specificity and sensitivity in both the original cohort and the validation cohort. Because HLA typing was missing for some donors at each locus, association tests included only the typed subset. The authors suggested that the approach could potentially be generalized to other disease states and immunological phenotypes. Assigning TCR associations to individual alleles was difficult when HLA alleles, especially DR and DQ, strongly co-occurred.

The library came from the immunoSEQ multiplex PCR assay. A mixture of 60 forward primers for TCR Vbeta segments and 13 reverse primers for TCR Jbeta segments was used in the multiplex PCR. The CDR3 region of rearranged TCR beta genes was amplified from genomic DNA by a multiplex PCR assay. On the Illumina HiSeq System, the amplified TCR beta libraries were sequenced as 87-base-pair reads. On the study's bioinformatics: A later analysis tallied tens of millions of unique TCR beta chains across the approximately 670 repertoires, and approximately 11 million of those chains were shared by two or more donors. Raw reads were error-corrected and collapsed into unique sequences by a nearest-neighbor algorithm in which closely related sequences were merged to remove PCR and sequencing errors. V, D and J gene segments were assigned by aligning CDR3 sequences to IMGT reference sequences. For a sequence to be retained, a match of at least six nucleotides was required to both a V gene segment and a J gene segment. Rearrangements were classified as productive when the CDR3 lacked stop codons and remained in frame with V and J, and all other rearrangements were classified as non-productive. Following IMGT convention, CDR3 was defined as the stretch from the second conserved V-encoded cysteine up to the conserved J-encoded phenylalanine. Sequences without an unambiguous match to a single V gene segment were excluded from the earlier analysis of about 600 of the donors. An earlier analysis of just under 600 of the donors called V segments functional above 56.7% productive rearrangements and segregating when the between-donor standard deviation exceeded 5%. To diagnose cytomegalovirus status from the catalog of TCR beta chain sequences, a statistical classification framework was built. In a later analysis, V and J genes were assigned by comparing TCR nucleotide sequences against IMGT/GENE-DB human TR gene sequences. A later analysis assigned CDR3 sequences and most-parsimonious VDJ recombination scenarios with the TCRdist pipeline. A later analysis defined each TCR beta chain by its CDR3 amino acid sequence plus V-gene family, and excluded reads lacking a unique V-gene family. To address suspected cross-contamination and a sequencing artifact, a later analysis removed approximately 600 highly shared, low-generation-probability nucleotide sequences. In a later analysis, a clonal expansion index for each public chain was calculated from normalized within-repertoire ranks of inferred template counts. Generation probabilities in a later analysis came from a VDJ recombination model fitted to out-of-frame rearrangements, and those results were checked against IGoR. Hypergeometric tests were used in a later analysis to score TCR-TCR, TCR-HLA and TCR-CMV co-occurrence, with a repertoire-size bias correction applied to the TCR pairs. A later analysis estimated false discovery rates by permuting HLA or CMV assignments 20 times. A later analysis grouped co-occurring TCRs with DBSCAN, adding TCRdist sequence similarity when clustering within HLA-allele-positive subsets. For co-occurrence clustering, repertoires with fewer than 30,000 or more than 120,000 public chains were excluded, along with about five repertoires with anomalous nucleotide sharing. The immuneACCESS repertoire file appears here via TCRdb, limited to in-frame rearrangements. These files lack a portion of the clones; in checked studies, under half of the deficit traces to unresolved V genes, and the cause of the others is not known. V and J calls and clone size are copied from that table; D and trimming were computed from the DNA. The record for this sample contains fewer than 200,000 clones. About 6.5% of the sample rests with the top ten.

V loses 5 bases of germline sequence and J loses 7 bases, and the interval between the two ends is 21 bases. CDR1 and CDR2, looked up from the germline V gene, are SGHVS and FQNEAQ. The CDR3 spans 16 residues, from the cysteine through the phenylalanine. CDR3 DNA is the only sequence kept; it has 48 bases, read in frame from the first base. This TCR was sampled from a man aged 30-40 years in good health and CMV-seronegative. The chain couples TRBV7-8 to TRBJ2-1, with a tentative D gene TRBD1 over 5 matching bases. What was sequenced was PBMCs. The CDR3 region has the sequence CASSRSAGSDINEQFF. Here is the DNA: TGTGCCAGCAGCCGCTCCGCAGGGTCTGATATAAATGAGCAGTTCTTC.